Listed below are T cell receptor beta chains from one sample, sequenced in a study of T-cell memory formation after mild COVID-19. TCRdb called the 5' RACE reads again in MiXCR, with one record for every CDR3 protein. The data contain 360,000 or so distinct CDR3 sequences, over 25% of them singletons. Specimen: PBMCs or a T cell subset sorted from them (not recorded which). These receptors all stem from an adult woman who had mild COVID-19 (a few samples of this study predate the infection). Cell type and time point are not known. Each CDR3 is given with its conserved first and last residue. A D gene is named only where the DNA matches it firmly. The size of a clone is reported for some rows only, either as once, few or many, or as a class for expanded clones.

NA,TRBJ1-4,TRBV6-2/TRBV6-3,few,CASTRDGGAKVFF,TGTGCCAGCACCCGGGACGGTGGGGCCAAGGTGTTTTTT
NA,TRBJ1-1,TRBV9,few,CASSVGGTNTEAFF,TGTGCCAGCAGCGTAGGAGGCACGAACACTGAAGCTTTCTTT
NA,TRBJ2-3,TRBV5-5,few,CASSLMPPTDTQYF,TGTGCCAGCAGCTTGATGCCTCCCACAGATACGCAGTATTTT
TRBD1,TRBJ2-3,TRBV12-5,NA,CASGLAQGPGTDTQYF,TGTGCTAGTGGTTTGGCACAGGGGCCTGGCACAGATACGCAGTATTTT
TRBD1,TRBJ2-5,TRBV5-5,NA,CASSGGGQGAMTQYF,TGTGCCAGCAGCGGCGGGGGACAGGGCGCGATGACCCAGTACTTC
NA,TRBJ1-2,TRBV12-3/TRBV12-4,NA,CASNTPGNYGYTF,TGTGCCAGCAACACCCCAGGGAACTATGGCTACACCTTC
TRBD1,TRBJ1-5,TRBV3-1,NA,CASSPQGARQPQHF,TGTGCCAGCAGCCCACAGGGGGCAAGACAGCCCCAGCATTTT
NA,TRBJ2-1,TRBV15,NA,CATRSGNEQFF,TGTGCCACCAGGTCTGGCAATGAGCAGTTCTTC
TRBD2,TRBJ2-1,TRBV29-1,many,CSVGALAGVGDEQFF,TGCAGCGTTGGCGCCCTAGCGGGGGTTGGGGATGAGCAGTTCTTC
NA,TRBJ1-4,TRBV20-1,few,CSARQGTNEKLFF,TGCAGTGCTAGACAGGGAACTAATGAAAAACTGTTTTTT
NA,TRBJ1-3,TRBV12-3/TRBV12-4,few,CASSIKSSGNTIYF,TGTGCCAGCAGTATAAAAAGCTCTGGAAACACCATATATTTT
NA,TRBJ2-2,TRBV24-1,few,CATSPGTLYTGELFF,TGTGCCACCTCACCCGGGACTCTATACACCGGGGAGCTGTTTTTT
NA,TRBJ2-1,TRBV9,few,CASSGDLTINEQFF,TGTGCCAGCAGCGGGGACCTCACAATCAATGAGCAGTTCTTC
TRBD2,TRBJ2-1,TRBV20-1,many,CSATGTSAGDEQFF,TGCAGTGCTACGGGGACTAGCGCTGGGGATGAGCAGTTCTTC
NA,TRBJ1-2,TRBV29-1,NA,CSVGGNIDYGYTF,TGCAGCGTTGGAGGGAATATTGACTATGGCTACACCTTC
NA,TRBJ1-1,TRBV25-1,many,CASSARTVLANTEAFF,TGTGCCAGCAGTGCTCGGACAGTCCTGGCGAACACTGAAGCTTTCTTT
NA,TRBJ1-1,TRBV5-5,once,CASSYTGVNTEAFF,TGTGCCAGCAGCTACACAGGTGTGAACACTGAAGCTTTCTTT